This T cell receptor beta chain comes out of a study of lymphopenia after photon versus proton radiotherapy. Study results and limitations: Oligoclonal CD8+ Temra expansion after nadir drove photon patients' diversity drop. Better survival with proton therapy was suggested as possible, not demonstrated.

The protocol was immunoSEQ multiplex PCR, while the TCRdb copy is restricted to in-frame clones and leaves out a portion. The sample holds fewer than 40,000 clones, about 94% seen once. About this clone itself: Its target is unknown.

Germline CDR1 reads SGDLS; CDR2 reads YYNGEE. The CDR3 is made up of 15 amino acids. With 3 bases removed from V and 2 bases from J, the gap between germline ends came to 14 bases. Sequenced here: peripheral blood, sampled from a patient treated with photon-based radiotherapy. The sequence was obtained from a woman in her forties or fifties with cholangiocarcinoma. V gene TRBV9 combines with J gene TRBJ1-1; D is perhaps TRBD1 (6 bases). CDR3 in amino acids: CASSATGAINTEAFF. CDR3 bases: TGTGCCAGCAGCGCGACGGGGGCGATAAACACTGAAGCTTTCTTT.